The clone carrying this TCR beta chain was counted many times. No antigen is known for it. This specimen comes from a study of CD8+CD57+ T cells in acquired aplastic anemia. The overall study: DNA per sorted CD4+ or CD8+ sample ranged about 0.2 to 30 ug, averaging about 3.4 ug.

Per the germline V gene, CDR1 is SGHKS and CDR2 is YYEKEE (reference sequence). This CDR3 region has 15 residues. The V segment lost 4 bases and the J segment 8 bases; nucleotides outside the gene matches: 9. Study-wide results and limits: Patients and controls were found to share over 25 CD8+ CDR3 sequences. Patients versus controls showed no significant CD8+ Simpson's diversity difference.

Genomic DNA constituted the template upon which TCR beta VDJ and CDR3 profiling was performed. TCRdb re-derived calls from the reads in MiXCR, one entry per CDR3 protein. The profile covers 100,000 to 150,000 distinct CDR3 sequences, with around two fifths appearing a single time and over 6.5% taken by the ten largest. This TCR derives from a human donor in good health, serving as a control. V and J are TRBV5-5 and TRBJ1-4; 9 nucleotides line up with TRBD1. The material sequenced was sorted CD4+, CD8+, or CD8+CD57+ T cells (not recorded which) from PBMCs. The CDR3 DNA reads TGTGCCAGCAGCCTTGGGGGACAGGGAAGGGAAAAACTGTTTTTT. As protein: CASSLGGQGREKLFF.